Reported below is one T cell receptor (beta chain). The record originates from a study of early stage breast cancer tumors. Generated by immunoSEQ multiplex PCR, the TCRdb table keeps only in-frame clones and is missing some. The sample lists around 60,000 clones, over 60% occurring once. This CDR3 spans 13 amino acids. CDR1 GTSNPN and CDR2 SVGIG come from the germline V gene (reference sequence). Between the trimmed V and J ends, which lost 4 bases and 10 bases, there was a span of 14 bases. Input material: blood. This clonotype was obtained from a person between 30 and 45 years old with breast cancer. The V call is TRBV30, the J call TRBJ1-6; D is perhaps TRBD1 (6 bases). In DNA form, the CDR3 reads TGTGCCTGGACTAAAAACAGGGAGTCACCCCTCCACTTT. Translated, it gives CAWTKNRESPLHF.